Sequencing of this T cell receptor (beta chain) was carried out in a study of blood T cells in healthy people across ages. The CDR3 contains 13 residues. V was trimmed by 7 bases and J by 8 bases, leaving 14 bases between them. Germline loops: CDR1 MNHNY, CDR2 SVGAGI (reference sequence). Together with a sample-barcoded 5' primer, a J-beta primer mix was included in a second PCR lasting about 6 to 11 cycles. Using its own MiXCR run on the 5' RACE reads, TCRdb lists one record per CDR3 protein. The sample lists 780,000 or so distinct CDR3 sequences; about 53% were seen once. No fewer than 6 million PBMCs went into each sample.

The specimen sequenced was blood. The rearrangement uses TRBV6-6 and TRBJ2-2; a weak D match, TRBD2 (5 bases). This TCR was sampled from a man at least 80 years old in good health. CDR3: CASMEPSLGELFF. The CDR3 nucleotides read TGTGCCAGCATGGAGCCTAGCCTGGGGGAGCTGTTTTTT.